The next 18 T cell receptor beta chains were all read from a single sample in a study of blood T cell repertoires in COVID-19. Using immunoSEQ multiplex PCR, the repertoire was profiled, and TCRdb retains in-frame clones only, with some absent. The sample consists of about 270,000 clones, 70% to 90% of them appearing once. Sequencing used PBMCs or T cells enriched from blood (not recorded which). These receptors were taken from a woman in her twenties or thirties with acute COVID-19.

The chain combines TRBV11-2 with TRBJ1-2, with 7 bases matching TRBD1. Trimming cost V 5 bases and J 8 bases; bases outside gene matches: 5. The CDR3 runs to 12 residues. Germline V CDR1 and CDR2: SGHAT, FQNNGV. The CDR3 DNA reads TGTGCCAGCAGCCATACAGGGGAGGGCTACACCTTC. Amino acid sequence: CASSHTGEGYTF.

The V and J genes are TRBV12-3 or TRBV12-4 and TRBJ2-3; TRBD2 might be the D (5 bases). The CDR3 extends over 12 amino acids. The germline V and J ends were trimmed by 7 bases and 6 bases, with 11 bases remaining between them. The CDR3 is CASIGGGDTQYF. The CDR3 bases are TGTGCCAGCATCGGAGGCGGGGATACGCAGTATTTT.

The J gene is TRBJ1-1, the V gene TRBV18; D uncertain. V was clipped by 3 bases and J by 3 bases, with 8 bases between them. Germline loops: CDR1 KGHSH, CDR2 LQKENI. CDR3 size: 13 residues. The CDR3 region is CASSPSSDTEAFF. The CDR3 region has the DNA TGTGCCAGCTCACCTAGTTCGGACACTGAAGCTTTCTTT.

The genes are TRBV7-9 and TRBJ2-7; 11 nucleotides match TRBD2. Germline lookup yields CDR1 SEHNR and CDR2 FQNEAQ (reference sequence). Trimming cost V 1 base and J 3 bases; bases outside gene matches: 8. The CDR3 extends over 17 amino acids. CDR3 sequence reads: CASSLGSATSGDYEQYF. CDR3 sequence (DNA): TGTGCCAGCAGCTTAGGCTCCGCGACTAGCGGGGACTACGAGCAGTACTTC.

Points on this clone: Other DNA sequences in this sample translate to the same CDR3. CDR3 nucleotide sequence: TGTGCCAGCAGTTTGGGGGCCACTGAAGCTTTCTTT. This codes for CASSLGATEAFF. V gene TRBV12-3 or TRBV12-4 combines with J gene TRBJ1-1; D perhaps matches TRBD1 (6 bases). Trimming shortened V by 3 bases and J by 4 bases, and 6 bases separated the two germline ends. The CDR3 has 12 amino acids.

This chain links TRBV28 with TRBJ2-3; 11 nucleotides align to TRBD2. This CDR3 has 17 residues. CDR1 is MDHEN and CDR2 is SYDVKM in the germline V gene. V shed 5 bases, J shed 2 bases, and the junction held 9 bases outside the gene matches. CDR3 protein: CASSDPGLAALTDTQYF. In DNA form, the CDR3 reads TGTGCCAGCAGTGATCCGGGACTAGCGGCCCTCACAGATACGCAGTATTTT.

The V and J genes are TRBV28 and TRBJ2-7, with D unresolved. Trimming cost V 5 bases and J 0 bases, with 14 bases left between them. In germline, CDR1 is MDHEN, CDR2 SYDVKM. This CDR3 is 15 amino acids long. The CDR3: CASSPPPQSSYEQYF. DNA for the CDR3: TGTGCCAGCAGTCCCCCCCCACAGAGCTCCTACGAGCAGTACTTC.

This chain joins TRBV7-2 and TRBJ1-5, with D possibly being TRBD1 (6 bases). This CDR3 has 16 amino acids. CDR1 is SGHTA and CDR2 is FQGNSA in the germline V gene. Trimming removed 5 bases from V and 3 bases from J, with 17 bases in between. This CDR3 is CASSIRGQGNNQPQHF. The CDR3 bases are TGTGCCAGCAGCATTAGGGGTCAGGGGAACAATCAGCCCCAGCATTTT.

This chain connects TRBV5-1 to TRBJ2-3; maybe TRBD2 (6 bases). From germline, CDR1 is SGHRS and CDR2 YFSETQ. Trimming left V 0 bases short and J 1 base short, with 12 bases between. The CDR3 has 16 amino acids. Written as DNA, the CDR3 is TGCGCCAGCAGCTTGGCGCGGGGTATCGGCACAGATACGCAGTATTTT. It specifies CASSLARGIGTDTQYF.

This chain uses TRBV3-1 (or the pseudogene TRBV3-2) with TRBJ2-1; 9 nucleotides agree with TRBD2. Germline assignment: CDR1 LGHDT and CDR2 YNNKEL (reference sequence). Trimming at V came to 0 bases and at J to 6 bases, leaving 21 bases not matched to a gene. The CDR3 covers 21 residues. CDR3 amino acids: CASSQDIGREDSGRCGNEQFF. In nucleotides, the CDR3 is TGTGCCAGCAGCCAAGATATTGGCAGGGAGGATAGCGGGAGATGTGGCAATGAGCAGTTCTTC.

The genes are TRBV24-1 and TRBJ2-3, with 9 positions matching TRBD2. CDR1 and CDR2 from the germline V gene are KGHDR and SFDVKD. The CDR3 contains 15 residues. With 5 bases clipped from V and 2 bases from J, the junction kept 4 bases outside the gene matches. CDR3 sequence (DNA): TGTGCCACCAGTGGACTAGCGGCCGACACAGATACGCAGTATTTT. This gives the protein CATSGLAADTDTQYF.

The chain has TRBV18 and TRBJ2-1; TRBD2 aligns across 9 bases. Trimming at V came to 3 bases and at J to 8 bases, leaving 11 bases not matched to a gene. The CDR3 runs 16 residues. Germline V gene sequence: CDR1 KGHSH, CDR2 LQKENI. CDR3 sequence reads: CASSPGSPAGGDEQFF. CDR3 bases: TGTGCCAGCTCACCGGGCTCCCCGGCGGGAGGGGATGAGCAGTTCTTC.

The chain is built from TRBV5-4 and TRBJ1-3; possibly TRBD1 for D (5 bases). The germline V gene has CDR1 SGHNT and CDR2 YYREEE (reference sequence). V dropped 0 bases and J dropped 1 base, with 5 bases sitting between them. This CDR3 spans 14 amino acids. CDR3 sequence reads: CASSLGQSGNTIYF. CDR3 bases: TGTGCCAGCAGCTTGGGACAGTCTGGAAACACCATATATTTT.

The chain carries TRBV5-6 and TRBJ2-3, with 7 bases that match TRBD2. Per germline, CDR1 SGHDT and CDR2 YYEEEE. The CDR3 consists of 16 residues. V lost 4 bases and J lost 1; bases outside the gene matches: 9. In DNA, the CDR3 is TGTGCCAGCAGCCTACGGGGGGTTAGCGGCACAGATACGCAGTATTTT. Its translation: CASSLRGVSGTDTQYF.

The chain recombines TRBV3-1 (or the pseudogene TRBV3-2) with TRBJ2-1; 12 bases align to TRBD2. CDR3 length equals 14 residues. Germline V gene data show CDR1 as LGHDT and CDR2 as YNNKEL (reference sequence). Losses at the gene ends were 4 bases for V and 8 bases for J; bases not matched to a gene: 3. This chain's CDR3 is CASSRLAGVYEQFF. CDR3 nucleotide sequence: TGTGCCAGCAGCCGACTAGCGGGAGTCTATGAGCAGTTCTTC.

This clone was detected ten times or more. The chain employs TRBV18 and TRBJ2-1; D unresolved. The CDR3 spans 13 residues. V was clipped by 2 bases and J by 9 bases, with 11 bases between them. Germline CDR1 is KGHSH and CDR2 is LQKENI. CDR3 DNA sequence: TGTGCCAGCTCACCAAATCCGTCGGGTGAGCAGTTCTTC. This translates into CASSPNPSGEQFF.

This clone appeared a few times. CDR3 DNA sequence: TGTGCCAGCGGGGGTAGCTCTGGAAACACCATATATTTT. Its protein is CASGGSSGNTIYF. The gene calls are TRBV10-3 and TRBJ1-3, with TRBD1 as a possible D gene (5 bases). V lost 10 bases and J lost 0, with 10 bases in between. The CDR3 consists of 13 residues. Germline V gives CDR1 ENHRY, CDR2 SYGVKD.

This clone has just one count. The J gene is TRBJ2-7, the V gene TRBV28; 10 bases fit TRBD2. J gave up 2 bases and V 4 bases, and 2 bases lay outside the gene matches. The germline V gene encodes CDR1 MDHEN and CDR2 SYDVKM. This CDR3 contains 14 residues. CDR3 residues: CASSWLAGAYEQYF. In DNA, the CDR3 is TGTGCCAGCAGTTGGCTAGCGGGAGCCTACGAGCAGTACTTC.